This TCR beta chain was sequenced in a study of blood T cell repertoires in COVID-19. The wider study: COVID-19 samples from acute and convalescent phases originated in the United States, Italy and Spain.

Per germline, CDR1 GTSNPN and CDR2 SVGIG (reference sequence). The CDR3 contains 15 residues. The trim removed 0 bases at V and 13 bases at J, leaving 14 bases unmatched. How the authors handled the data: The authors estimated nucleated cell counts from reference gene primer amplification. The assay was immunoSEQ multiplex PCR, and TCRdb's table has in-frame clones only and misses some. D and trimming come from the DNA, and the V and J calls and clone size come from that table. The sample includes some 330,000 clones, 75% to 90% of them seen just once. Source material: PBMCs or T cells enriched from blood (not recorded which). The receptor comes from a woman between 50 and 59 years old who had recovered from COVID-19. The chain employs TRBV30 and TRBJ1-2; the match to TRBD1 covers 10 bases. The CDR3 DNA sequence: TGTGCCTGGAGTGTAACTAACTTCGGACAGGGGGGTTCCACCTTC. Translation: CAWSVTNFGQGGSTF.